This TCR beta chain was recorded in a study of blood T cells in healthy people across ages (dated by TCRdb to between 2014 and 2016). Turning to the overall study: In model experiments, template switching captured roughly one uniquely barcoded TCR beta cDNA molecule for every two T cells. Age-related changes in TCR beta repertoire diversity were measured in the study by deep sequencing normalized with unique cDNA molecular identifiers. Two additional independent replicas of 1 million unique cDNA reads from the same blood draw were analyzed for two donors (one aged 18 to 30 and one aged 80 or older). To avoid experimental bias, donors of different ages were distributed randomly across sequencing lanes. The donors were divided into four age groups: young (average approximately 17 years), middle-aged (under 40), aged (about 61) and long-lived (roughly 86). Study-level results and caveats: Estimates of total diversity from one million sequenced T cells were regarded as lower bounds and underestimates. Since profiling was done on bulk unsorted PBMCs, naive and antigen-experienced compartments could not be conclusively compared. Observed TCR beta diversity per million T cells fell roughly linearly with age, and a significant reduction was already apparent by age around 40. There was a strong correlation between observed TCR beta diversity and the percentage of naive T cells measured by flow cytometry. Because the CMV infection status of the donors was unknown, age-related changes in expanded clonotypes may potentially have been confounded. Compared with the aged group, more naive CD4+ T cells, fewer expanded clones and increased TCR diversity were shown by the long-lived group, suggesting age selection.

Donors were 39 systemically healthy Caucasian individuals from Russia aged about 6 to 100 years. Each donor gave about 9.8 milliliters of peripheral blood, drawn into EDTA-treated Vacutainer tubes. Ficoll-Paque density-gradient centrifugation was used to isolate PBMCs, with at least 7 million obtained per sample. Trizol reagent was used to extract total RNA from PBMCs, with at least 5 micrograms per sample. The percentages of naive CD45RAhigh/CD27high T cells were determined by flow cytometry on a PBMC aliquot from every donor. Remarks on this clonotype: Its antigen is currently not known. Base-call qualities are not available, and no considerably larger clone is one nucleotide away.

CDR1 and CDR2 were assigned from the germline V gene as MDHEN and SYDVKM. Spanning cysteine to phenylalanine, the CDR3 consists of 15 amino acids. The kept DNA is CDR3 alone, 45 bases in frame from the first base. V is pared back by 7 bases and J by 0 bases, with 10 bases lying between the germline termini. Libraries were made using 5' RACE. TCRdb shows the sequencer as Illumina HiSeq 2500. The second PCR ran for roughly 7 to 11 cycles and used a J-beta primer mix along with a sample-barcoded 5' primer. Each TCR beta cDNA molecule received a unique molecular identifier from a template-switch 5' adaptor carrying 12 random nucleotides. Each sample yielded at least 2.5 million CDR3-containing paired-end reads. The Mint cDNA synthesis kit, primed by a TRBC-specific oligonucleotide, was used to synthesize first-strand cDNA from all RNA. All cDNA was treated with uracil-DNA glycosylase and then went through a first 18-cycle PCR with the universal primers M1SS and BC2_uni_R. The authors processed their data as follows. For normalization, 1 million high-quality reads, each with a distinct molecular identifier, were randomly selected from each sample. Reads with shared molecular identifiers were discarded instead of being binned into consensus sequences. CDR3 identification, clonotype clustering and error correction used MiTCR with a Q25 quality threshold and the strictest error-elimination algorithm. A nonparametric unseen species model with Euler transformation was used to estimate lower-bound total TCR beta diversity. TCRdb itself trimmed the public reads at Q25 with fastp, ran MiXCR and retained productive beta chains. Rows are combined by CDR3 protein, so each entry shows the most common genes and DNA. The V and J calls and clone size come from TCRdb's table, not from the authors' own analysis. Present in this sample are under 2,000,000 distinct CDR3 sequences, around half of which were seen just once. The biggest ten clones account for approximately 2% of the sample.

The chain links TRBV28 with TRBJ2-6; confidence is insufficient to name the D gene. The TCR sequence derives from a woman in her 40s in good health. The specimen was blood. CDR3 sequence: CASTAVSSGANVLTF. The DNA sequence follows: TGTGCCAGCACCGCGGTTAGCTCTGGGGCCAACGTCCTGACTTTC.